The 7 T cell receptor beta chains in this list originate from one sample, sequenced in a study of lymphopenia after photon versus proton radiotherapy (dated by TCRdb to between 2018 and 2021). Library preparation used the immunoSEQ multiplex PCR assay. As stored in TCRdb, this immuneACCESS dataset retains in-frame rearrangements with V and J assigned. A fraction of the clones does not appear; measured against another copy, unresolved V genes explain less than half of the discrepancy, and the remainder lacks a known reason. The sample data list around 150,000 clones, and approximately 86% of these were observed just once. The ten most abundant clones make up approximately 4.8% of the sample. This sample comprised peripheral blood, obtained from a patient treated with photon-based radiotherapy. These receptors originate from a man aged 45-65 years with gastric cancer.

The genes are TRBV5-1 and TRBJ2-2; the match to TRBD1 covers 8 bases. V shed 3 bases and J 5 bases; nucleotides not matched to a gene: 6. The CDR3 extends over 15 amino acids. Germline V gene data show CDR1 as SGHRS and CDR2 as YFSETQ. The CDR3, as DNA: TGCGCCAGCAGCTCCCAGGGGGCGCGAACCGGGGAGCTGTTTTTT. Amino acids: CASSSQGARTGELFF. The complete variable domain, with remaining parts taken from reference TRBV5-1 and TRBJ2-2, reads KAGVTQTPRYLIKTRGQQVTLSCSPISGHRSVSWYQQTPGQGLQFLFEYFSETQRNKGNFPGRFSGRQFSNSRSEMNVSTLELGDSALYLCASSSQGARTGELFFGEGSRLTVL.

This chain uses TRBV15 with TRBJ2-7, with TRBD2 as a possible D gene (6 bases). Germline CDR1 and CDR2: LNHNV and YYDKDF (reference sequence). There are 18 residues in the CDR3. V was trimmed by 0 bases and J by 3 bases, leaving 21 bases between them. The CDR3, as DNA: TGTGCCACCAGCAGAGATCTCGGGTCCCATAGCGGCAACTACGAGCAGTACTTC. Translating gives CATSRDLGSHSGNYEQYF.

The chain links TRBV4-1 to TRBJ1-1; D gene uncertain. Looked up from germline, CDR1 is MGHRA and CDR2 is YSYEKL. V lost 4 bases, J lost 0 bases, and 18 bases lay in between. There are 17 residues in the CDR3. The CDR3 loop reads CASSPILLQSMNTEAFF. DNA for the CDR3: TGCGCCAGCAGCCCCATCCTCCTGCAGAGCATGAACACTGAAGCTTTCTTT.

The V gene is TRBV19, the J gene TRBJ2-1, with D unclear. This CDR3 is 12 amino acids long. V lost 1 base to trimming and J lost 9 bases, with 7 bases between them. Germline V gene sequence: CDR1 LNHDA, CDR2 SQIVND (reference sequence). CDR3: CASSIGNLEQFF. CDR3 in DNA: TGTGCCAGTAGTATAGGAAATCTTGAGCAGTTCTTC.

The genes are TRBV4-3 and TRBJ2-7; D is uncertain. CDR1 LGHNA and CDR2 YSLEER come from the germline V gene. CDR3 length equals 14 residues. V lost 0 bases and J 0 bases, leaving 6 bases between the germline ends. The CDR3 DNA follows: TGCGCCAGCAGCCAAGATTTCAGCTCCTACGAGCAGTACTTC. It translates to CASSQDFSSYEQYF.

The rearrangement joins TRBV5-1 to TRBJ1-2; maybe TRBD1 (5 bases). CDR1 and CDR2 from the germline V gene are SGHRS and YFSETQ. The CDR3 covers 16 residues. The V end was cut by 3 bases, the J end by 2 bases, with 17 bases between. CDR3 bases: TGCGCCAGCAGCTATCGGCCGTCGGGACGCAACTATGGCTACACCTTC. The encoded protein is CASSYRPSGRNYGYTF.

Turning to this clone: At the DNA level, this CDR3 is encoded by other sequences in the same sample as well. The rearrangement uses TRBV18 and TRBJ2-3; tentatively, D is TRBD2 (5 bases). CDR1 and CDR2 (germline): KGHSH, LQKENI. V was trimmed by 3 bases and J by 0 bases, leaving 10 bases between them. The CDR3 is 15 amino acids. This CDR3 reads CASSPGLASTDTQYF. The CDR3, as DNA: TGTGCCAGCTCACCCGGACTGGCTAGCACAGATACGCAGTATTTT.